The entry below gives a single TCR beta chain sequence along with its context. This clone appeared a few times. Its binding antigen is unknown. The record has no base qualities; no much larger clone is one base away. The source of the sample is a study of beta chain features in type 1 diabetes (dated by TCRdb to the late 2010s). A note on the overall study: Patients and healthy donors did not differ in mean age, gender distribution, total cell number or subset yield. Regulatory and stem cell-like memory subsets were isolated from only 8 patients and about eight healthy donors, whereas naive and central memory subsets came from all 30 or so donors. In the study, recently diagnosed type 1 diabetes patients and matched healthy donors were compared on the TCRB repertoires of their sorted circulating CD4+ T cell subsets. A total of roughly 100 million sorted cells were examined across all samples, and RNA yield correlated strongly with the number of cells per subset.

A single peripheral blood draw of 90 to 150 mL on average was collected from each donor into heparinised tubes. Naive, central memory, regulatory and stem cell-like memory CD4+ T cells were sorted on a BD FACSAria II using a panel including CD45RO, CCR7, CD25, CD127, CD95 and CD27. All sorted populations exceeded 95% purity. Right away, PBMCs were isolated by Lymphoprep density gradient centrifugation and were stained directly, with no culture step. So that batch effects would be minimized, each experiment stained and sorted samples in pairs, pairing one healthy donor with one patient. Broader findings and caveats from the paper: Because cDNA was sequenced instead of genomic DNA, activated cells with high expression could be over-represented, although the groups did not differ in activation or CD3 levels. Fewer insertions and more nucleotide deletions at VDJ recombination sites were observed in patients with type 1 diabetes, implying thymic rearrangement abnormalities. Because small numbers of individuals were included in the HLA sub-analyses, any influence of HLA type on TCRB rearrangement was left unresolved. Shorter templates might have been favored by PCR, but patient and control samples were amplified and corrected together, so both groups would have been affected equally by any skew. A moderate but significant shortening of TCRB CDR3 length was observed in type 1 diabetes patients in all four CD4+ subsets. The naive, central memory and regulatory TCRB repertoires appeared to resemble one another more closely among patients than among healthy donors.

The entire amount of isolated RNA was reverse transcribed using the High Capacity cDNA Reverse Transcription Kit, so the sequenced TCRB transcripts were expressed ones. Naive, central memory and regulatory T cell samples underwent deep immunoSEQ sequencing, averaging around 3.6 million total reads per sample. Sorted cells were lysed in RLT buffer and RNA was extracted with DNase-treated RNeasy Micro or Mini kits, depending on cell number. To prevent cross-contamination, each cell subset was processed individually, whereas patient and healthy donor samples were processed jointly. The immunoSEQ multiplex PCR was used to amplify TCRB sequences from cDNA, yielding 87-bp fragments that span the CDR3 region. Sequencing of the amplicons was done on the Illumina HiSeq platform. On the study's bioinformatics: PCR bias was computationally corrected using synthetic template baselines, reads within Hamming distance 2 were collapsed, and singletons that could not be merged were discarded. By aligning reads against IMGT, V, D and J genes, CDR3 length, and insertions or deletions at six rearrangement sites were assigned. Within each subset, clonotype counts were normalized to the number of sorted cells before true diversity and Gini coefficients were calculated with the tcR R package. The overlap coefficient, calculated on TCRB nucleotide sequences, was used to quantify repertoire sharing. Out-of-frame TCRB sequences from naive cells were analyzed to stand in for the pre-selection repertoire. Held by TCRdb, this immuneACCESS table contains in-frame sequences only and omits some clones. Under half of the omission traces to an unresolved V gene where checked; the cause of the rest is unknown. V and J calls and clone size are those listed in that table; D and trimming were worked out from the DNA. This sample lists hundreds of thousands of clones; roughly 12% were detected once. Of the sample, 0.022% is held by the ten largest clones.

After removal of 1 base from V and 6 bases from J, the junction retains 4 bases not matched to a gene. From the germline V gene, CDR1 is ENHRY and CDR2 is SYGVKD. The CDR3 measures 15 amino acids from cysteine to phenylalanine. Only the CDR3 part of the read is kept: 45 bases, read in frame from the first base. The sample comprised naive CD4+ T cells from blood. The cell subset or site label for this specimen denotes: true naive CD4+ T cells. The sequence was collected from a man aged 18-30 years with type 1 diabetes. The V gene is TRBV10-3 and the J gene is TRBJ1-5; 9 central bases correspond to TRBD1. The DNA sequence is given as TGTGCCATCAGTGAGTTACAGGGGGCCGGTCAGCCCCAGCATTTT. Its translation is CAISELQGAGQPQHF.